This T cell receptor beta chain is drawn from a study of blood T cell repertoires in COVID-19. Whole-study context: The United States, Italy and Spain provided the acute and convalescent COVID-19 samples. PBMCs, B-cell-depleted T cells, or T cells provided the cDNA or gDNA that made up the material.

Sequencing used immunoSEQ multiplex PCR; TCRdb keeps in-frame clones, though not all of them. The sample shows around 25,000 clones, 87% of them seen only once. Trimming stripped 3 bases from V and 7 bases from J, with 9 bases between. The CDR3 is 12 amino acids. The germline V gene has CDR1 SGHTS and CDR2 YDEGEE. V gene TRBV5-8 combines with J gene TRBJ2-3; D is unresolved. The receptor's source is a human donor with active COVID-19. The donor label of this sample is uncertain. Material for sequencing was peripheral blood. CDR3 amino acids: CASSSLLNTQYF. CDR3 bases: TGTGCCAGCAGCTCCCTTCTAAATACGCAGTATTTT.